This T cell receptor (beta chain) emerged from a study of early T cells in non-severe SARS-CoV-2 infection. MiXCR, applied by TCRdb to the 5' RACE reads, yields one record per CDR3 protein. The sample includes tens of thousands of distinct CDR3 sequences, 5.8% of them seen just once. This clonotype was picked up many times. Losses at the gene ends were 5 bases for V and 1 base for J; bases not matched to a gene: 7. There are 14 residues in the CDR3. In germline, CDR1 is SQVTM, CDR2 ANQGSEA. The TCR was taken from an adult who was a healthcare worker with PCR-confirmed SARS-CoV-2 infection or an uninfected control (not recorded which). The sequenced sample was whole blood. The chain couples TRBV29-1 to TRBJ2-7; 8 bases fit TRBD1. CDR3 DNA: TGCAGCGTTCAACCGGACAGGGCGTCCTACGAGCAGTACTTC. This translates into CSVQPDRASYEQYF.